The rows below give T cell receptor beta chains drawn from one sample of a study of T cell responses to AZD1222 COVID-19 vaccine. Libraries were prepared by immunoSEQ multiplex PCR; TCRdb keeps only in-frame clonotypes and omits some of them. The data hold roughly 180,000 clones, with around 92% observed a single time. Here the sequenced sample was peripheral blood, taken 28 days after the second AZD1222 dose. These receptors were taken from an adult who received the AZD1222 COVID-19 vaccine. Both conserved end residues are part of each CDR3. The D gene is left open where the match is weak.

j_call,d_call,v_call,cdr3_nt,cdr3_aa
TRBJ2-1,TRBD1,TRBV19,TGTGCCAGTAGTACCACAGGGGCTAGTTACAATGAGCAGTTCTTC,CASSTTGASYNEQFF
TRBJ1-2,TRBD1,TRBV7-3,TGTGCCAGCAGCCCTGGACAGGCCGCGACGGGGTACACCTTC,CASSPGQAATGYTF
TRBJ1-1,NA,TRBV11-2,TGTGCCAGCAGCTTAGTACCGGGGGCGAACACTGAAGCTTTCTTT,CASSLVPGANTEAFF
TRBJ1-1,NA,TRBV6-5,TGTGCCAGCAGTTACAAGGGATTCGGAATGAACACTGAAGCTTTCTTT,CASSYKGFGMNTEAFF
TRBJ2-1,TRBD1,TRBV29-1,TGCAGCGTAGCGACAGGGGGCAACTACAATGAGCAGTTCTTC,CSVATGGNYNEQFF
TRBJ1-3,NA,TRBV7-8,TGTGCCAGCAGCTTACCCCGGTACTCTGGAAACACCATATATTTT,CASSLPRYSGNTIYF
TRBJ1-2,TRBD1,TRBV28,TGTGCCAGCAGTTCGGGACAGGGTGTCCCATATGGCTACACCTTC,CASSSGQGVPYGYTF
TRBJ1-3,TRBD1,TRBV28,TGTGCCAGCAGTTTAGGCAGGGGGAGGACCATATATTTT,CASSLGRGRTIYF
TRBJ2-5,TRBD1,TRBV2,TGTGCCAGCAGTGACCCAACCAGGACAGGAGCAGAGACCCAGTACTTC,CASSDPTRTGAETQYF
TRBJ1-1,NA,TRBV7-8,TGTGCCAGCAGCTCCGGACAGTCTGAAGCTTTCTTT,CASSSGQSEAFF
TRBJ1-4,TRBD1,TRBV7-9,TGTGCCAGCAGCTGGGGACAGGGAGCTAATGAAAAACTGTTTTTT,CASSWGQGANEKLFF
TRBJ2-5,TRBD2,TRBV9,TGTGCCAGCAGCCGCGGGGGGGCGCGGGAGACCCAGTACTTC,CASSRGGARETQYF
TRBJ1-3,NA,TRBV9,TGTGCCAGCAGCGCGTGGGGTTCTGGAAACACCATATATTTT,CASSAWGSGNTIYF
TRBJ2-5,NA,TRBV2,TGTGCCAGCAGTGAAATAGCAGGGCGAGCGGAGACCCAGTACTTC,CASSEIAGRAETQYF
TRBJ1-1,NA,TRBV5-6,TGTGCCAGCAGCCTTCAGGGTGCCGCTGAAGCTTTCTTT,CASSLQGAAEAFF
TRBJ1-1,NA,TRBV19,TGTGCATCTTACGGCGCCCCCCCGAACACTGAAGCTTTCTTT,CASYGAPPNTEAFF
TRBJ2-7,TRBD2,TRBV2,TGTGCCAGCAGTGTTAGCGGGGGGTCCTACGAGCAGTACTTC,CASSVSGGSYEQYF
TRBJ2-3,NA,TRBV30,TGTGCCTGGGCGGGGGCAACCATGAATACGCAGTATTTT,CAWAGATMNTQYF
TRBJ1-5,NA,TRBV2,TGTGCCAGCAGTGGGGGAAACCAGCCCCAGCATTTT,CASSGGNQPQHF
TRBJ1-3,NA,TRBV6-5,TGTGCCAGCAGTTACTCGGGCCGCGGAAACACCATATATTTT,CASSYSGRGNTIYF